The clone carrying this T cell receptor (beta chain) has a count of ten or more. Unique molecular identifiers were added to individual cDNA molecules. Using its own MiXCR run on the 5' RACE reads, TCRdb lists one record per CDR3 protein. The data hold 35,000 to 50,000 distinct CDR3 sequences, with approximately 6% observed a single time. The V and J ends lost 2 bases and 1 base respectively, with 5 bases between them. Germline values: CDR1 SGHTA, CDR2 FQGNSA. The CDR3 runs to 13 residues. These data are taken from a study of early T cells in non-severe SARS-CoV-2 infection. Study in general: Sequencing input comprised bulk RNA from unsorted whole blood; chain pairing was not available.

Specimen: whole blood. The source of this sequence is an adult who was a healthcare worker with PCR-confirmed SARS-CoV-2 infection or an uninfected control (not recorded which). This rearrangement joins TRBV7-2 to TRBJ2-5; no clear D. The CDR3 is CASSLSVQETQYF. The CDR3 region has the DNA TGTGCCAGCAGCTTATCCGTCCAAGAGACCCAGTACTTC.